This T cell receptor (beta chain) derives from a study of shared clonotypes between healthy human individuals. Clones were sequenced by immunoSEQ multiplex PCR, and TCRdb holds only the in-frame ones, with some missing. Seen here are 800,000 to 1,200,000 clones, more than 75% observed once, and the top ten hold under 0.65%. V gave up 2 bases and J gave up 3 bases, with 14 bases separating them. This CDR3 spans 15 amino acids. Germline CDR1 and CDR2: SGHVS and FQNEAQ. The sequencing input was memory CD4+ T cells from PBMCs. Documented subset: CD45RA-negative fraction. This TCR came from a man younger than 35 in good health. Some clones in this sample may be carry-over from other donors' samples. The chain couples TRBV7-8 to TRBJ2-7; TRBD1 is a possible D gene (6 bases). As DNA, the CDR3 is TGTGCCAGCAGCTTAAATGCCGGGACATTCTACGAGCAGTACTTC. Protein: CASSLNAGTFYEQYF.